The clone carrying this T cell receptor (beta chain) was counted at least ten times. Relying on iRepertoire HTBI primers and Arm-PCR of CDR3 regions, the team built TCR beta libraries. TCRdb re-called the multiplex PCR reads with MiXCR, one entry per CDR3 protein. The sample records 500,000 to 800,000 distinct CDR3 sequences, 25% to 35% being singletons. The time point: persistent/refractory GD, antithyroid drugs over 5 years with positive TRAb. RNA isolated from PBMCs was used to make the TCR library. Around 10 milliliters of peripheral blood were drawn into EDTA tubes. This record comes from a study of regulatory T cells in long-lasting Graves disease. The V gene lost 1 base and the J gene lost 4 bases, with 10 bases spanning the gap. This CDR3 has 14 residues. Germline values: CDR1 SNHLY, CDR2 FYNNEI.

J is TRBJ1-2 and V is TRBV2; D gene uncertain. This receptor was identified in a female donor with Graves disease. The source was peripheral blood mononuclear cells (PBMCs), collected when the disease was refractory, from a patient treated with antithyroid drugs. CDR3 in DNA: TGTGCCAGCAGTGAAGTCCGGTCCAGCTATGGCTACACCTTC. Residues: CASSEVRSSYGYTF.